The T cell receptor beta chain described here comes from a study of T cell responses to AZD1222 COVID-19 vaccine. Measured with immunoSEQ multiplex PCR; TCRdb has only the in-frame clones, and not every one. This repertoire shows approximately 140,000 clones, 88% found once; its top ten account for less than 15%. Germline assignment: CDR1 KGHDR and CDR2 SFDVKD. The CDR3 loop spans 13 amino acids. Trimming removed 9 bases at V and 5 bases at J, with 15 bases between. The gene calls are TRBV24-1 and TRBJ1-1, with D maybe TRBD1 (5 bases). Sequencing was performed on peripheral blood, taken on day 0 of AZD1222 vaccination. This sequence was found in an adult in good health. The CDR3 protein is CATQRDGGTEAFF. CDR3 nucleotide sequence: TGTGCCACCCAACGGGACGGAGGGACTGAAGCTTTCTTT.